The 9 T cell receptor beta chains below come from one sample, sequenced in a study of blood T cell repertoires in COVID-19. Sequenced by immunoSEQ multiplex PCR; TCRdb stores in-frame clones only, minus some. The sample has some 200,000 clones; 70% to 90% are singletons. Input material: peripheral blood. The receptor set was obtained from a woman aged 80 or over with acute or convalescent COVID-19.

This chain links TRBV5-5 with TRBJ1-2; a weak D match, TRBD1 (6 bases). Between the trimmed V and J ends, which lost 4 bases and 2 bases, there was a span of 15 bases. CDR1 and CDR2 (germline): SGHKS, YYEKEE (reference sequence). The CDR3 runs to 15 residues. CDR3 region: CASSAPQGANYGYTF. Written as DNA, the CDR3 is TGTGCCAGCAGCGCTCCACAGGGTGCGAACTATGGCTACACCTTC.

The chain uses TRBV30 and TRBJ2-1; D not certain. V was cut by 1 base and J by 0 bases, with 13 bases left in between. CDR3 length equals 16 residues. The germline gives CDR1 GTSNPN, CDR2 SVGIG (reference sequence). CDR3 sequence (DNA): TGTGCCTGGAGTGCTCGAGGTCCCCGCTCCTACAATGAGCAGTTCTTC. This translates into CAWSARGPRSYNEQFF.

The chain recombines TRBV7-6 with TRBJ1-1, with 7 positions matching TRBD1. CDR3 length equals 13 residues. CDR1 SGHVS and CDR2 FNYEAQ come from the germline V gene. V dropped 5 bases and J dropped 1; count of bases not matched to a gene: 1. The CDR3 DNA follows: TGTGCCAGCAGCCGGGACAGGAACACTGAAGCTTTCTTT. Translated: CASSRDRNTEAFF.

The CDR3 coding sequence is TGTGCCAGCTCATTATTCAGGGGACACGTGTCATACGAGCAGTACTTC. It is translated as CASSLFRGHVSYEQYF. This chain links TRBV5-6 with TRBJ2-7, with D perhaps TRBD1 (6 bases). Germline CDR1 reads SGHDT; CDR2 reads YYEEEE. There are 16 residues in the CDR3. The V gene lost 7 bases and the J gene lost 4 bases, with 24 bases spanning the gap.

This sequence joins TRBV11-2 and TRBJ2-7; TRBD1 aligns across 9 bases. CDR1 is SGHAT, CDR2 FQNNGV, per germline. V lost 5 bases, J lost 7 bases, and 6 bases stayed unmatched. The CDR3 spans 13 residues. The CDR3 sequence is CASSPQGAREQYF. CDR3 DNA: TGTGCCAGCAGCCCACAGGGGGCAAGGGAGCAGTACTTC.

The CDR3 spells CASSLRGASTDTQYF. CDR3 nucleotide sequence: TGTGCCAGCTCACTTCGGGGGGCCAGCACAGATACGCAGTATTTT. The V and J genes are TRBV18 and TRBJ2-3, with D tentatively TRBD2 (7 bases). V was shortened by 4 bases and J by 0 bases, with 11 bases between the two germline ends. From germline, CDR1 is KGHSH and CDR2 LQKENI. The CDR3 length is 15 residues.

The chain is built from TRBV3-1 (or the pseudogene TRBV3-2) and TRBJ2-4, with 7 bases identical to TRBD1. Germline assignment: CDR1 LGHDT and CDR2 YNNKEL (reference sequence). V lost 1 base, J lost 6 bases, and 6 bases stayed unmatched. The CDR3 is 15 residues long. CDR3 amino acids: CASSQGRQGINIQYF. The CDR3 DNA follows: TGTGCCAGCAGCCAAGGTCGACAGGGTATAAACATTCAGTACTTC.

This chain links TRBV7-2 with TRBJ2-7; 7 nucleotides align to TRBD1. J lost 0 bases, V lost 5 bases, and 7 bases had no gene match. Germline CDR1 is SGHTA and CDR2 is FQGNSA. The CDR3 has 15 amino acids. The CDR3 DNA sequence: TGTGCCAGCAGCGCCCAGGGGGAGAGCTCCTACGAGCAGTACTTC. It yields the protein CASSAQGESSYEQYF.

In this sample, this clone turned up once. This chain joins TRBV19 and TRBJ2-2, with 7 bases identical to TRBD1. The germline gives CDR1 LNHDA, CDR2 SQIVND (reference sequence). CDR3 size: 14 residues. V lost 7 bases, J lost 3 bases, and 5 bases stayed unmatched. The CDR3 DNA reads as TGTGCCAGTATAAGGGGGCTAGACACCGGGGAGCTGTTTTTT. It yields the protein CASIRGLDTGELFF.